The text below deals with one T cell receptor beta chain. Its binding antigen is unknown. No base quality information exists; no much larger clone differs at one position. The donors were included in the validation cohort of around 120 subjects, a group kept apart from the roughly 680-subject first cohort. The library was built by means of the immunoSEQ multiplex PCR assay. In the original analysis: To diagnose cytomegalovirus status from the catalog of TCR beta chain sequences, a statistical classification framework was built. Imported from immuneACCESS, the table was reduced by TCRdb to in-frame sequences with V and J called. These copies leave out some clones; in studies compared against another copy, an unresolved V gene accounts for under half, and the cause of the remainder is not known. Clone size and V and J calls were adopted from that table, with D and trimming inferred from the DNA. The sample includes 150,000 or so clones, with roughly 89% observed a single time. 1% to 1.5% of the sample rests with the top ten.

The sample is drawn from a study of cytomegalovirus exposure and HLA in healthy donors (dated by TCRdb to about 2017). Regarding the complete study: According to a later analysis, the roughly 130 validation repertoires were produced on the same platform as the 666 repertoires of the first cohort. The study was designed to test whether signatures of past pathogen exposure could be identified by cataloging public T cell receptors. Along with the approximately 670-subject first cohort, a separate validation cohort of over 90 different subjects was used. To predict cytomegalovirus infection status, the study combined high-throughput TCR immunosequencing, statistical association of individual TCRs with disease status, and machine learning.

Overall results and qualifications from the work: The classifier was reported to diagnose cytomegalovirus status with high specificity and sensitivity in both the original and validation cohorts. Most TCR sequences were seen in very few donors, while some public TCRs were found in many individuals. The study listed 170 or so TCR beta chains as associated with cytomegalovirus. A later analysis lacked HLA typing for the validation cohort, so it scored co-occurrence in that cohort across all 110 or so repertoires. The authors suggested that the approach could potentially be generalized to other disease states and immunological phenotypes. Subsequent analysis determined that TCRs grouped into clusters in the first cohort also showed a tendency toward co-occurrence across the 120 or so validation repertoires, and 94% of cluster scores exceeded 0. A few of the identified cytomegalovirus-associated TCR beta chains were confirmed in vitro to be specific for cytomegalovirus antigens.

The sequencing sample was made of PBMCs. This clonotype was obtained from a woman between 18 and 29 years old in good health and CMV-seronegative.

The DNA reads as follows: TGTGCCAGCACGGGGTACGAAAAACTGTTTTTT. Translated, it gives CASTGYEKLFF. The V and J segments used are TRBV2 and TRBJ1-4; a confident D gene designation cannot be given. CDR1 is given as SNHLY and CDR2 as FYNNEI, both from the germline V gene. The CDR3 goes from the cysteine to the phenylalanine over 11 residues. The DNA shown is the 33-base CDR3, in frame from base 1. V sheds 7 bases and J sheds 8 bases, leaving 8 bases between their ends.